These 19 T cell receptor beta chains share one sample of origin, sequenced in a study of blood T cell repertoires in COVID-19. Libraries were prepared by immunoSEQ multiplex PCR; TCRdb keeps only in-frame clonotypes and omits some of them. The profile shows 250,000 to 350,000 clones, roughly 90% of them singletons. Input material: peripheral blood. All receptors come from an older woman with acute or convalescent COVID-19.

Written as DNA, the CDR3 is TGTGCCAGCAGCCCTCGGACAGGCATGGGGAATTCACCCCTCCACTTT. The encoded protein is CASSPRTGMGNSPLHF. The rearrangement joins TRBV9 to TRBJ1-6; 7 positions match TRBD1. This CDR3 contains 16 residues. Germline-derived CDR1 and CDR2 are SGDLS and YYNGEE. Germline trimming cut 4 bases from V and 7 bases from J; bases unmatched to any gene: 11.

This clone was detected only once. The gene calls are TRBV2 and TRBJ2-6; tentatively, D is TRBD1 (5 bases). The CDR3 runs 14 residues. The germline V gene encodes CDR1 SNHLY and CDR2 FYNNEI. Trimming cost V 5 bases and J 3 bases, with 8 bases left between them. The DNA of the CDR3 is TGTGCCAGCAGTCCAGGGTTTGGGGCCAACGTCCTGACTTTC. It encodes CASSPGFGANVLTF.

The chain carries TRBV9 and TRBJ1-2, with unresolved D. Germline CDR1 reads SGDLS; CDR2 reads YYNGEE. Trimming took off 4 bases at V and 4 bases at J, with 11 bases between the two ends. This CDR3 has 13 residues. The CDR3 here is CASSYMWAYGYTF. The CDR3 region has the DNA TGTGCCAGCAGCTATATGTGGGCCTATGGCTACACCTTC.

CDR3 amino acids: CASSSPRQGPGYYNEQFF. CDR3 nucleotide sequence: TGTGCCAGCAGTTCCCCGCGACAGGGCCCGGGATATTACAATGAGCAGTTCTTC. The rearrangement links TRBV2 to TRBJ2-1, with 7 bases identical to TRBD1. CDR1 SNHLY and CDR2 FYNNEI come from the germline V gene. V dropped 5 bases and J dropped 4; count of bases not matched to a gene: 17. This CDR3 is 18 amino acids long.

This clone was found once. The chain couples TRBV9 to TRBJ1-4; D ambiguous. This CDR3 is 16 amino acids long. Trimming shortened V by 1 base and J by 1 base, and 11 bases separated the two germline ends. Germline CDR1 is SGDLS and CDR2 is YYNGEE. CDR3 sequence reads: CASSVNPGGTNEKLFF. CDR3 DNA: TGTGCCAGCAGCGTAAATCCCGGTGGAACTAATGAAAAACTGTTTTTT.

The J gene is TRBJ2-1, the V gene TRBV28; TRBD1 matches 8 bases. The CDR3 is 16 residues long. Germline CDR1 reads MDHEN; CDR2 reads SYDVKM. The junction had 19 bases not matched to a gene; V was cut back by 8 bases and J by 10 bases. As DNA, the CDR3 is TGTGCCAGCGGAACCTATGGACAGGGCGGTCTTGGGGAGCAGTTCTTC. Its protein is CASGTYGQGGLGEQFF.

Turning to this clone: Distinct nucleotide sequences in the sample also encode this CDR3. This chain links TRBV5-1 with TRBJ1-1; 9 bases are a match to TRBD1. This CDR3 has 16 residues. Per the germline V gene, CDR1 is SGHRS and CDR2 is YFSETQ. V shed 0 bases, J shed 2 bases, and the junction held 5 bases outside the gene matches. The CDR3 reads CASSLAGTGINTEAFF. CDR3 in DNA: TGCGCCAGCAGCTTGGCCGGGACAGGGATAAACACTGAAGCTTTCTTT.

The chain combines TRBV29-1 with TRBJ2-3, with 11 bases aligning to TRBD2. This CDR3 comprises 13 residues. Per the germline V gene, CDR1 is SQVTM and CDR2 is ANQGSEA. J lost 4 bases, V lost 6 bases, and 3 bases had no gene match. The CDR3 region is CSVGLAVSDTQYF. In DNA form, the CDR3 reads TGCAGCGTGGGACTAGCGGTTTCAGATACGCAGTATTTT.

The V call is TRBV28, the J call TRBJ1-5; the D gene is possibly TRBD1 (6 bases). CDR1 is MDHEN, CDR2 SYDVKM, per germline. The length of the CDR3 is 14 residues. V lost 6 bases and J lost 2, with 11 bases in between. The CDR3 nucleotides read TGTGCCAGCAGCCTGGGGGGGCGCAATCAGCCCCAGCATTTT. Amino acids: CASSLGGRNQPQHF.

V usage is TRBV28 and J usage is TRBJ2-3; TRBD2 is a possible D gene (5 bases). With 2 bases removed from V and 2 bases from J, the gap between germline ends came to 17 bases. The germline V gene has CDR1 MDHEN and CDR2 SYDVKM. This CDR3 is built from 17 residues. CDR3 in DNA: TGTGCCAGCAGTTTAAACTTAGCGCATAGTACCACAGATACGCAGTATTTT. Translating it yields CASSLNLAHSTTDTQYF.

This sequence joins TRBV7-6 and TRBJ2-1; 9 bases line up with TRBD2. The V and J ends lost 7 bases and 7 bases, in that order; junction bases with no gene match: 17. CDR3 length: 17 residues. Germline values: CDR1 SGHVS, CDR2 FNYEAQ. The DNA for the CDR3 is TGTGCCAGCACCCCCTCGAGGGCGGGGGGGAGCGGTAATGAGCAGTTCTTC. It translates to CASTPSRAGGSGNEQFF.

The chain couples TRBV9 to TRBJ2-3, with TRBD2 matching 7 bases. With 0 bases clipped from V and 2 bases from J, the junction kept 3 bases outside the gene matches. CDR1 SGDLS and CDR2 YYNGEE come from the germline V gene. The CDR3 sequence is 15 residues long. CDR3 in DNA: TGTGCCAGCAGCGTAGGGCTAGCGGCCACAGATACGCAGTATTTT. Translating gives CASSVGLAATDTQYF. The full variable domain, in which reference TRBV9 and TRBJ2-3 provide the parts outside the CDR3, is DSGVTQTPKHLITATGQRVTLRCSPRSGDLSVYWYQQSLDQGLQFLIQYYNGEERAKGNILERFSAQQFPDLHSELNLSSLELGDSALYFCASSVGLAATDTQYFGPGTRLTVL.

This chain joins TRBV5-4 and TRBJ2-3; 12 bases fit TRBD2. Germline lookup yields CDR1 SGHNT and CDR2 YYREEE (reference sequence). V trimming: 0 bases; J trimming: 8 bases; junction bases outside the gene matches: 10. The CDR3 consists of 17 residues. The CDR3 nucleotides read TGTGCCAGCAGCTTGGTCGTTACTAGCGGGAGGTCGGCTACGCAGTATTTT. This encodes CASSLVVTSGRSATQYF.

J is TRBJ2-5 and V is TRBV9, with 12 bases that match TRBD2. The CDR3 has 17 residues. Germline values: CDR1 SGDLS, CDR2 YYNGEE. V lost 0 bases and J lost 2; bases outside the gene matches: 5. The CDR3 loop is CASSVGLAGVDQETQYF. CDR3 nucleotides: TGTGCCAGCAGCGTAGGACTAGCGGGAGTCGATCAAGAGACCCAGTACTTC.

The chain uses TRBV9 and TRBJ2-7, with 12 nucleotides matching TRBD1. Germline-derived CDR1 and CDR2 are SGDLS and YYNGEE. Trimming removed 4 bases from V and 3 bases from J; junction bases left unmatched: 5. The CDR3 covers 15 residues. In DNA form, the CDR3 reads TGTGCCAGCAGCCTGGGACAGGGGGCTAACTACGAGCAGTACTTC. This sequence encodes CASSLGQGANYEQYF.

The chain recombines TRBV28 with TRBJ1-6; D is perhaps TRBD1 (5 bases). Trimming cost V 1 base and J 8 bases, with 9 bases left between them. Germline V gene data show CDR1 as MDHEN and CDR2 as SYDVKM. The CDR3 spans 14 residues. Here the CDR3 DNA reads TGTGCCAGCAGTTTATTAGGGGCTGATTCACCCCTCCACTTT. Its protein product is CASSLLGADSPLHF.

The rearrangement joins TRBV4-2 to TRBJ2-1; 9 nucleotides line up with TRBD1. Per the germline V gene, CDR1 is LGHNA and CDR2 is YNFKEQ. Trimming at V came to 2 bases and at J to 6 bases, leaving 8 bases not matched to a gene. The CDR3 spans 16 residues. CDR3 loop: CASSQSTGGTFNEQFF. CDR3 DNA: TGTGCCAGCAGCCAATCGACAGGGGGGACTTTCAATGAGCAGTTCTTC.

The rearrangement joins TRBV2 to TRBJ1-5, with 8 bases matching TRBD1. This CDR3 has 13 amino acids. V shed 10 bases, J shed 1 base, and the junction held 3 bases outside the gene matches. Germline loops: CDR1 SNHLY, CDR2 FYNNEI. The CDR3 region has the DNA TGTGCCATCCGACAGGGGAGCAATCAGCCCCAGCATTTT. Translation gives CAIRQGSNQPQHF. The complete variable domain, with remaining parts taken from reference TRBV2 and TRBJ1-5, reads EPEVTQTPSHQVTQMGQEVILRCVPISNHLYFYWYRQILGQKVEFLVSFYNNEISEKSEIFDDQFSVERPDGSNFTLKIRSTKLEDSAMYFCAIRQGSNQPQHFGDGTRLSIL.

J is TRBJ1-4 and V is TRBV5-1; 7 bases line up with TRBD1. V dropped 0 bases and J dropped 7; count of bases not matched to a gene: 6. This CDR3 has 15 amino acids. Germline CDR1 reads SGHRS; CDR2 reads YFSETQ. The CDR3 is CASSLVPGGSEKLFF. The CDR3 region has the DNA TGCGCCAGCAGCTTGGTGCCAGGGGGATCTGAAAAACTGTTTTTT.